Sequencing of this T cell receptor (beta chain) was carried out in a study of T cell repertoires in cytomegalovirus infection. Study in general: Public signatures in TCR beta pointed to CMV infection and matching HLA type.

TCRdb recomputed calls from the reads with MiXCR, one row per CDR3 protein. The sample lists 570,000 or so distinct CDR3 sequences, just under 40% seen once, with around 48% in the top ten. This clonotype was picked up many times. Its antigen remains unknown. Study-level points and caveats: Based on cumulative public TCR beta family frequency, carriers of CMV plus the relevant HLA were identified. The response measured ex vivo was dominated by TCR beta clonotypes (HLA-C-restricted and CMV-specific).

The germline V gene has CDR1 SGHVS and CDR2 FQNEAQ. This CDR3 is built from 15 residues. Between the trimmed V and J ends, which lost 5 bases and 0 bases, there was a span of 11 bases. The sequence derives from a human donor in good health (CMV status not recorded). Some clones in this sample may be carry-over from other donors' samples. The sequences come from cultured PBMCs, collected from culture after CMV antigen stimulation. This chain uses TRBV7-8 with TRBJ1-3, with D possibly TRBD1 on 6 matching bases. The CDR3 region is CASSGRQVSGNTIYF. CDR3 sequence (DNA): TGTGCCAGCAGCGGCAGACAGGTCTCTGGAAACACCATATATTTT.